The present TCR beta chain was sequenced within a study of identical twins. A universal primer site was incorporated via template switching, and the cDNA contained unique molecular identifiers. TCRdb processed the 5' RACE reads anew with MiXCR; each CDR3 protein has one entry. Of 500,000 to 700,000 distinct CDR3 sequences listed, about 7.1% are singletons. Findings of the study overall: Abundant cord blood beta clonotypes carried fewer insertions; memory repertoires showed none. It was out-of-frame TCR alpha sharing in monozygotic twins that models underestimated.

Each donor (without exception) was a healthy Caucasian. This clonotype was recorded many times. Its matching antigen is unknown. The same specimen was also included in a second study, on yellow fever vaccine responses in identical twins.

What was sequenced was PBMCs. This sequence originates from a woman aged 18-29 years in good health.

CDR3 nucleotide sequence: TGCGCCAGCAGTGTTGCGGGCCTTGCGGGGGAGCTGTTTTTT. Encoded protein: CASSVAGLAGELFF. The chain joins TRBV10-2 to TRBJ2-2; weak D call: TRBD2 (5 bases). The CDR3 contains 14 residues. Trimming stripped 4 bases from V and 8 bases from J, with 14 bases between. CDR1 WSHSY and CDR2 SAAADI come from the germline V gene.